Listed below are T cell receptor beta chains from one sample, sequenced in a study of beta chain features in type 1 diabetes. Only in-frame clones appear in the TCRdb table, and some are missing; sequencing was by immunoSEQ multiplex PCR. The repertoire holds under 300,000 clones, with roughly 14% as singletons. The sequenced sample was naive CD4+ T cells from blood. The receptors here all came from a man in his thirties or forties with type 1 diabetes. CDR3s include the opening cysteine and the closing phenylalanine or tryptophan. D genes are given only for firm matches. Size is stated for part of the rows, as once, few or many counts, or as a class when the clone is expanded.

len	v_gene	d_gene	abundance	j_gene	CDR3nt	CDR3aa
14	TRBV5-1	TRBD1	.	TRBJ1-1	TGCGCCAGCAGGGCCGGGACAGGGGGCTCTGAAGCTTTCTTT	CASRAGTGGSEAFF
14	TRBV18	.	.	TRBJ2-7	TGTGCCAGCTCACCGGGGGACAACTCCTACGAGCAGTACTTC	CASSPGDNSYEQYF
18	TRBV11-3	TRBD2	few	TRBJ2-2	TGTGCCAGCAGCCCGCAGACTAGCGGGAGTGATAACACCGGGGAGCTGTTTTTT	CASSPQTSGSDNTGELFF
13	TRBV9	TRBD1	few	TRBJ1-2	TGTGCCAGCAGCGGGGACAGTCTGCAGGGCTACACCTTC	CASSGDSLQGYTF
13	TRBV7-9	.	.	TRBJ2-1	TGTGCCAGCAGCCCCCGGGTGACGGGTGAGCAGTTCTTC	CASSPRVTGEQFF
15	TRBV9	TRBD2	few	TRBJ2-7	TGTGCCAGCAGCGTAGCCGCGGGAGGCTCCTACGAGCAGTACTTC	CASSVAAGGSYEQYF
15	TRBV27	.	.	TRBJ1-2	TGTGCCAGCAGTTTCTCCCCCCCAGGGCGCTATGGCTACACCTTC	CASSFSPPGRYGYTF
14	TRBV28	TRBD1	.	TRBJ1-2	TGTGCCAGCAGTCCAGGGACAGGGGGTTATGGCTACACCTTC	CASSPGTGGYGYTF
14	TRBV29-1	TRBD1	.	TRBJ2-7	TGCAGCGCGGAAAGGGGACAGGGGGCGAGCGAGCAGTACTTC	CSAERGQGASEQYF
15	TRBV7-8	.	.	TRBJ1-1	TGTGCCAGCAGCTTACGGCGGGGAGCCGACACTGAAGCTTTCTTT	CASSLRRGADTEAFF
14	TRBV5-4	.	.	TRBJ1-1	TGTGCCAGCAGGAACCCTAGCTCAGCAAGTGAAGCTTTCTTT	CASRNPSSASEAFF